This T cell receptor (beta chain) comes out of a study of T cell responses to AZD1222 COVID-19 vaccine. V shed 3 bases and J shed 2 bases, with 12 bases lying between them. The CDR3 loop spans 15 amino acids. Germline values: CDR1 KGHDR, CDR2 SFDVKD. The method was immunoSEQ multiplex PCR; TCRdb's version includes in-frame clones alone and lacks a portion of them. Of about 92,000 clones detected, approximately 91% appear once; the ten largest clones hold roughly 20%. Study results and caveats: Clonal diversity was possibly underestimated, and the donors were mostly white British, with more females.

Concerning this clone itself: No antigen is known for it.

Source: peripheral blood, taken on day 0 of AZD1222 vaccination. This chain uses TRBV24-1 with TRBJ1-2; TRBD1 might be the D (6 bases). The receptor comes from an adult in good health. The CDR3 DNA follows: TGTGCCACCAGTGATACACAAACAGGGAACTATGGCTACACCTTC. Translating gives CATSDTQTGNYGYTF.